Presented here are 22 T cell receptor beta chains from one specimen sequenced in a study of T-cell memory formation after mild COVID-19. MiXCR, applied by TCRdb to the 5' RACE reads, yields one record per CDR3 protein. Of 550,000 to 700,000 distinct CDR3 sequences in the sample, approximately 19% are singletons; the top ten hold 12%. Sequenced material: PBMCs or a T cell subset sorted from them (not recorded which). Receptors originate from an adult woman who had mild COVID-19 (a few samples of this study predate the infection). Cell type and time point are not known.

This clonotype was picked up a small number of times. This chain connects TRBV7-9 to TRBJ2-4, with 9 nucleotides matching TRBD2. The germline V gene encodes CDR1 SEHNR and CDR2 FQNEAQ (reference sequence). The V gene end was trimmed by 5 bases and the J gene end by 6 bases; junction bases not matched to a gene: 14. The CDR3 spans 17 residues. CDR3 DNA: TGTGCCAGCAGCCCCGGGAAGCCCGGGACTAGCAGAAACATTCAGTACTTC. Protein product: CASSPGKPGTSRNIQYF.

The rearrangement uses TRBV5-5 and TRBJ2-3; D might be TRBD1 (6 bases). V was shortened by 4 bases and J by 4 bases, with 13 bases between the two germline ends. The CDR3 contains 14 residues. Germline CDR1 reads SGHKS; CDR2 reads YYEKEE (reference sequence). CDR3 DNA sequence: TGTGCCAGCAGCCCGGGTGAGGGGGCAGATACGCAGTATTTT. Residues: CASSPGEGADTQYF.

This rearrangement joins TRBV7-9 to TRBJ1-3; tentative D call: TRBD1 (6 bases). V lost 5 bases and J lost 3, with 17 bases in between. From germline, CDR1 is SEHNR and CDR2 FQNEAQ (reference sequence). The CDR3 totals 16 residues. The CDR3 DNA is TGTGCCAGCAGCCCGTTAATGGGGGGCAGTGGAAACACCATATATTTT. The encoded protein is CASSPLMGGSGNTIYF.

The chain uses TRBV20-1 and TRBJ2-7; 9 bases are shared with TRBD1. CDR1 and CDR2 from the germline V gene are DFQATT and SNEGSKA (reference sequence). The CDR3 has 15 residues. After removal of 6 bases from V and 3 bases from J, the junction contained 12 bases not matched to a gene. The CDR3 DNA is TGCAGTGCCCCTCCTCGGGACAGGGTTGACTACGAGCAGTACTTC. This encodes CSAPPRDRVDYEQYF.

This chain links TRBV5-1 with TRBJ1-6, with TRBD1 matching over 7 bases. The J segment lost 7 bases and the V segment lost 4 bases, leaving 14 bases of the junction unmatched. CDR1 SGHRS and CDR2 YFSETQ come from the germline V gene. CDR3 length: 17 amino acids. As DNA, the CDR3 is TGCGCCAGCAGCCTGGAGCCCCAGGGGGGGGGCAATTCACCCCTCCACTTT. This gives the protein CASSLEPQGGGNSPLHF.

This sequence joins TRBV7-9 and TRBJ2-3; TRBD1 is a possible D gene (5 bases). Germline V gene data show CDR1 as SEHNR and CDR2 as FQNEAQ (reference sequence). V dropped 2 bases and J dropped 7 bases, with 7 bases sitting between them. The CDR3 is made up of 12 amino acids. The CDR3 reads CASSLRGNTQYF. The CDR3 nucleotides read TGTGCCAGCAGCTTAAGGGGAAATACGCAGTATTTT.

There are a few counts of this clonotype. The chain has TRBV12-3 or TRBV12-4 and TRBJ2-1; no clear D gene. V was pared by 6 bases and J by 3 bases, with 15 bases between. The CDR3 spans 15 residues. CDR3 sequence: CASSPWTGNYNEQFF. CDR3 in DNA: TGTGCCAGCAGCCCTTGGACGGGTAACTACAATGAGCAGTTCTTC.

The chain recombines TRBV5-1 with TRBJ2-2, with a tentative D call TRBD2 (6 bases). The CDR3 is 17 amino acids. Trimming stripped 4 bases from V and 2 bases from J, with 18 bases between. The germline CDR1 and CDR2 sequences are SGHRS and YFSETQ. CDR3 DNA: TGCGCCAGCAGCCCGCGGGCGGGGATGCCCAACACCGGGGAGCTGTTTTTT. Amino acid sequence: CASSPRAGMPNTGELFF.

The rearrangement links TRBV11-3 to TRBJ2-3; D is perhaps TRBD2 (6 bases). The CDR3 contains 16 residues. Germline-derived CDR1 and CDR2 are SGHNT and YENEEA. V lost 5 bases, J lost 1 base, and 16 bases lay in between. The CDR3 here is CASSTWEDGGTDTQYF. The DNA for the CDR3 is TGTGCCAGCAGCACGTGGGAGGACGGAGGCACAGATACGCAGTATTTT.

This clonotype was seen a few times. The chain couples TRBV6-2 or TRBV6-3 to TRBJ2-1; 9 positions agree with TRBD2. The CDR3 totals 16 residues. CDR1 is MNHEY, CDR2 SVGEGT, per germline. J gave up 4 bases and V 5 bases, and 9 bases lay outside the gene matches. The CDR3 bases are TGTGCCAGCAGTCCTCGTCCAGCGGGAGGATACAATGAGCAGTTCTTC. It specifies CASSPRPAGGYNEQFF.

This sequence joins TRBV24-1 and TRBJ2-3; D may be TRBD2 (6 bases). The V gene lost 0 bases and the J gene lost 6 bases, with 15 bases spanning the gap. Germline V CDR1 and CDR2: KGHDR, SFDVKD. CDR3 size: 16 residues. CDR3 sequence: CATSDLQVRELDTQYF. CDR3 nucleotides: TGTGCCACCAGTGATTTGCAAGTTCGGGAGTTGGATACGCAGTATTTT.

This clonotype was counted a few times. This chain joins TRBV12-3 or TRBV12-4 and TRBJ1-2; 7 nucleotides match TRBD1. This CDR3 contains 11 residues. V dropped 4 bases and J dropped 12; count of bases not matched to a gene: 5. The CDR3 sequence: CASSSWTGDTF. The CDR3 DNA is TGTGCCAGCAGTTCATGGACAGGCGACACCTTC.

This clonotype was seen a few times. The chain recombines TRBV27 with TRBJ1-1, with TRBD1 matching 8 bases. Unmatched junction bases numbered 10, after V lost 5 bases and J lost 5 bases. The CDR3 is made up of 15 amino acids. The germline CDR1 and CDR2 sequences are MNHEY and SMNVEV (reference sequence). In nucleotides, the CDR3 is TGTGCCAGCAGTCCTCGGACAGGGAGGAGTACTGAAGCTTTCTTT. It translates to CASSPRTGRSTEAFF.

This clonotype was seen a handful of times. The rearrangement uses TRBV2 and TRBJ1-1; the D gene is possibly TRBD1 (5 bases). This CDR3 has 15 amino acids. Germline values: CDR1 SNHLY, CDR2 FYNNEI. V was shortened by 6 bases and J by 3 bases, with 17 bases between the two germline ends. CDR3 sequence reads: CASSGGASMDTEAFF. CDR3 nucleotides: TGTGCCAGCAGCGGAGGGGCGTCCATGGACACTGAAGCTTTCTTT.

This chain connects TRBV20-1 to TRBJ2-2; the D gene is possibly TRBD1 (6 bases). V dropped 6 bases and J dropped 0 bases, with 11 bases sitting between them. Per the germline V gene, CDR1 is DFQATT and CDR2 is SNEGSKA (reference sequence). CDR3 length: 14 amino acids. CDR3 protein: CSAPGTTNTGELFF. The CDR3 DNA sequence: TGCAGTGCCCCCGGGACAACGAACACCGGGGAGCTGTTTTTT.

The chain combines TRBV24-1 with TRBJ2-5, with D unclear. Germline V lookup: CDR1 KGHDR, CDR2 SFDVKD. The CDR3 spans 13 residues. Trimming removed 5 bases from V and 3 bases from J, with 9 bases in between. The CDR3 sequence: CATSGVGKETQYF. In DNA, the CDR3 is TGTGCCACCAGTGGAGTAGGAAAAGAGACCCAGTACTTC.

In its sample, this clonotype was seen a few times. This chain uses TRBV7-2 with TRBJ2-3; D remains unclear. V gave up 6 bases and J gave up 5 bases, with 6 bases separating them. Germline values: CDR1 SGHTA, CDR2 FQGNSA. CDR3 length: 11 amino acids. The CDR3 loop reads CASRARDTQYF. CDR3 nucleotide sequence: TGTGCCAGCAGGGCACGAGATACGCAGTATTTT.

This clonotype was picked up one time. The chain has TRBV9 and TRBJ2-2; tentatively, D is TRBD1 (6 bases). The germline CDR1 and CDR2 sequences are SGDLS and YYNGEE. The V end was cut by 0 bases, the J end by 4 bases, with 10 bases between. CDR3 length equals 15 residues. CDR3 protein: CASSVGRDTTGELFF. The CDR3 DNA sequence: TGTGCCAGCAGCGTAGGTCGGGACACCACCGGGGAGCTGTTTTTT.

V and J are TRBV7-2 and TRBJ2-2; 8 bases align to TRBD1. CDR3 length equals 17 residues. Germline V CDR1 and CDR2: SGHTA, FQGNSA. Trimming cost V 4 bases and J 5 bases; bases outside gene matches: 12. The CDR3: CASSYGQGDAATGELFF. Here the CDR3 DNA reads TGTGCCAGCAGCTACGGACAGGGTGACGCGGCTACCGGGGAGCTGTTTTTT.

This clonotype showed up just a few times. This chain connects TRBV2 to TRBJ2-4; possible D gene TRBD2, 6 bases. Trimming shortened V by 6 bases and J by 5 bases, and 17 bases separated the two germline ends. CDR3 size: 15 residues. Per the germline V gene, CDR1 is SNHLY and CDR2 is FYNNEI. The CDR3 DNA reads TGTGCCAGCAGCGAGGGACTGAGACCTCAAAACATTCAGTACTTC. Translating gives CASSEGLRPQNIQYF. Full variable domain (rest looked up from reference TRBV2 and TRBJ2-4): EPEVTQTPSHQVTQMGQEVILRCVPISNHLYFYWYRQILGQKVEFLVSFYNNEISEKSEIFDDQFSVERPDGSNFTLKIRSTKLEDSAMYFCASSEGLRPQNIQYFGAGTRLSVL.

The rearrangement joins TRBV4-1 to TRBJ2-1; D might be TRBD2 (5 bases). CDR3 length: 17 residues. Trimming took 4 bases from V and 5 from J, leaving 21 bases between them. CDR1 is MGHRA, CDR2 YSYEKL, per germline. The CDR3 region is CASSLWRASGANNEQFF. Written as DNA, the CDR3 is TGCGCCAGCAGCCTATGGCGAGCCAGCGGAGCAAACAATGAGCAGTTCTTC.

Here the CDR3 DNA reads TGCGCCAGCAGCTTGGCCCCGGGTGGGGGCACAGATACGCAGTATTTT. It codes for CASSLAPGGGTDTQYF. The chain employs TRBV5-1 and TRBJ2-3; D not resolved. The CDR3 has 16 residues. Germline assignment: CDR1 SGHRS and CDR2 YFSETQ. Trimming removed 0 bases at V and 1 base at J, with 12 bases between.